The entry below describes one T cell receptor (beta chain). The data were obtained in a study of cytomegalovirus exposure and HLA in healthy donors. The PCR used 60 Vbeta and 13 Jbeta primers. Assay: immunoSEQ multiplex PCR; the TCRdb copy retains only in-frame clones and omits some. The sample gives more than 95,000 clones, roughly 74% of which show up once; 13% to 15% is in the top ten. J lost 3 bases, V lost 4 bases, and 16 bases had no gene match. Germline CDR1 reads PRHDT; CDR2 reads FYEKMQ (reference sequence). The CDR3 consists of 19 residues. The source of this sequence is a woman in her 70s in good health and CMV-seropositive. This chain uses TRBV13 with TRBJ2-1, with 9 positions matching TRBD2. Material for sequencing was PBMCs. CDR3 DNA: TGTGCCAGCAGCTCCGAGTCTAGCGGGGCACCCTCTCACTACAATGAGCAGTTCTTC. It codes for CASSSESSGAPSHYNEQFF.